These 26 T cell receptor beta chains were sequenced from one sample in a study of tissue T cells after allogeneic stem cell transplantation. Generated by immunoSEQ multiplex PCR, the TCRdb table keeps only in-frame clones and is missing some. The data hold some 5,000 clones, with around a third observed a single time. Time point indicated: mouse harvest day 14 after allogeneic transplant. Each mouse received 10^7 T-cell-depleted marrow cells plus 10^6 splenic CD5+ T cells by tail vein. Sequencing was performed on skin. These receptors all come from a female BALB/c mouse given C57BL/6 T cells with graft-versus-host disease after an allogeneic hematopoietic cell transplant.

As regards this clone: Mouse gene names and germline throughout. The sequence runs out 1 residue before the end of the CDR3; the remainder is reconstructed from the germline J gene. This chain connects TRBV29 to TRBJ2-3; 7 nucleotides line up with TRBD1. The V gene end was trimmed by 5 bases and the J gene end by 3 bases; junction bases not matched to a gene: 2. In germline, CDR1 is MSHET, CDR2 SYDVDS. The CDR3 is 13 residues long. The sequenced CDR3 bases are TGTGCTAGCAGTCAGGGACAGGCAGAAACGCTGTAT. It specifies CASSQGQAETLY. The complete CDR3 reads CASSQGQAETLYF.

Remarks on this clone: Each gene name is a mouse one. The CDR3 end falls 1 residue outside the read, so it is completed with the germline J gene. The rearrangement links TRBV26 to TRBJ2-4; either TRBD1 or TRBD2 may supply D (6 bases each). CDR1 is KGHPV and CDR2 is FQNQEV in the germline V gene (reference sequence). This CDR3 has 15 amino acids. V lost 2 bases, J lost 3 bases, and 12 bases lay in between. The sequenced CDR3 bases are TGTGCCAGCAGTCTGGCGGGGGCGCCCCAAAACACCTTGTAC. Its translation is CASSLAGAPQNTLY. The full CDR3 protein is CASSLAGAPQNTLYF.

On this clone itself: Genes here carry mouse names. The read falls 1 residue short of the CDR3 end, and the missing part is taken from the germline J gene. V usage is TRBV19 and J usage is TRBJ1-4, with D hard to call. Germline V gene data show CDR1 as FNHDT and CDR2 as SITEND (reference sequence). Trimming shortened V by 1 base and J by 0 bases, and 4 bases separated the two germline ends. There are 14 residues in the CDR3. The CDR3 spells CASSIIISNERLFF. Incomplete CDR3 DNA: TGTGCCAGCAGTATAATTATTTCCAACGAAAGATTATTT.

This clone has more than one count but fewer than ten. Gene names follow the mouse nomenclature. The sequence runs out 1 residue before the end of the CDR3; the remainder is reconstructed from the germline J gene. This chain connects TRBV12-1 to TRBJ1-4, with 7 bases fitting TRBD1. In germline, CDR1 is SGHSN, CDR2 HYEKVE. After removal of 5 bases from V and 2 bases from J, the junction contained 1 base not matched to a gene. This CDR3 region has 13 residues. CDR3 loop: CASLGQSNERLFF. CDR3 bases read: TGTGCCAGCTTGGGACAGTCCAACGAAAGATTATTT.

By sample share, this clone is medium-sized. These gene names are mouse names. The sequenced CDR3 bases are TGCTCCAGCAGTCAAAGACTGGGGAGTGCAGAAACGCTGTAT. The encoded protein is CSSSQRLGSAETLY. The whole CDR3 protein is CSSSQRLGSAETLYF. The rearrangement joins TRBV23 to TRBJ2-3; the D call of TRBD2 is as the table states it, not checked on the DNA. The read terminates 1 residue ahead of where the CDR3 ends, so the germline J gene completes it. Germline V lookup: CDR1 KGHTA, CDR2 FQNQQP. The CDR3 is 15 residues long.

As regards this clone: The listed genes are named as in mouse. From the germline J gene comes the end of the CDR3, since the read stops 1 residue before it. This chain links TRBV3 with TRBJ2-4; D gene ambiguous. The CDR3 loop spans 14 amino acids. Trimming stripped 2 bases from V and 0 bases from J, with 6 bases between. Germline V gives CDR1 SNHLY, CDR2 FYNGKV (reference sequence). The CDR3 bases that were read are TGTGCCAGCAGCTTACGGGGAAGTCAAAACACCTTGTAC. It encodes CASSLRGSQNTLY. The CDR3 in full is CASSLRGSQNTLYF.

As concerns this clone: At one end, the junction sequence differs from germline, possibly due to a read error. Mouse germline and gene names are used. CDR3 loop: CASSPTGQDPQYF. The sequenced CDR3 bases are TGTGCCAGCAGCCCGACTGGACAAGACCCCCAGTAC. This chain links TRBV5 with TRBJ2-5, with a tentative D call TRBD2 (6 bases). The read halts 1 residue ahead of the CDR3 end, with the missing end drawn from the germline J gene. CDR3 size: 13 residues. Germline V lookup: CDR1 LGHNA, CDR2 YNLKQL (reference sequence).

Turning to this clone: Mouse gene names apply. The read terminates 1 residue before the CDR3 end, so the remaining end is supplied by the germline J gene. V is TRBV26 and J is TRBJ1-5, with D hard to call. Germline V gives CDR1 KGHPV, CDR2 FQNQEV (reference sequence). This CDR3 comprises 14 residues. V was cut by 0 bases and J by 3 bases, with 6 bases left in between. The part of the CDR3 DNA that was read is TGTGCCAGCAGTCTGTCGCCCGGCAACCAGGCTCCGCTT. The encoded protein is CASSLSPGNQAPL. The entire CDR3 protein reads CASSLSPGNQAPLF.

This clone was detected only a few times. The gene names given are mouse names. The observed sequence ends 1 residue before the CDR3 terminus, with the missing tail filled in from the germline J gene. This rearrangement joins TRBV3 to TRBJ1-3; no definite D call. V was pared by 4 bases and J by 4 bases, with 5 bases between. Germline V gene lookup returns CDR1 SNHLY and CDR2 FYNGKV (reference sequence). The CDR3 covers 12 residues. CDR3 DNA (partial): TGTGCCAGCAGCTCACAGGGAAATACGCTCTAT. It specifies CASSSQGNTLY. The entire CDR3 sequence reads CASSSQGNTLYF.

Within the sample, this clone is medium-sized. Genes and germline come from the mouse. The read gets to within 1 residue of the CDR3 end, and the germline J gene fills in the rest. This chain connects TRBV26 to TRBJ2-2; no clear D gene. Trimming removed 0 bases from V and 1 base from J, with 0 bases in between. CDR1 and CDR2 from the germline V gene are KGHPV and FQNQEV (reference sequence). The CDR3 has 13 residues. Here the CDR3 reads CASSLSNTGQLYF. The covered CDR3 bases are TGTGCCAGCAGTCTGTCAAACACCGGGCAGCTCTAC.

As regards this clone: Genes and germline are mouse. From the germline J gene comes the end of the CDR3, since the read stops 1 residue before it. The rearrangement links TRBV26 to TRBJ2-3, with 14 bases identical to TRBD2. Germline V gives CDR1 KGHPV, CDR2 FQNQEV (reference sequence). The junction had 2 bases not matched to a gene; V was cut back by 4 bases and J by 2 bases. CDR3 length equals 16 residues. The CDR3 region is CASSPGTGGAAETLYF. CDR3 DNA (partial): TGTGCCAGCAGTCCCGGGACTGGGGGGGCTGCAGAAACGCTGTAT.

The table lists this clone with a few counts. The gene names here belong to mouse. The CDR3 end lies 1 residue beyond the end of the read and is filled in from the germline J gene. The V call is TRBV21, the J call TRBJ2-2; 9 bases agree with TRBD1. TRBV21 is an open reading frame, and its role is uncertain. Germline trimming cut 4 bases from V and 0 bases from J; bases unmatched to any gene: 0. The CDR3 extends over 15 amino acids. The CDR3 here is CASSRTGANTGQLYF. CDR3 bases read: TGTGCTAGCAGTCGGACAGGGGCAAACACCGGGCAGCTCTAC.

With regard to this clone: Genes here carry mouse names. The read terminates 1 residue before the CDR3 end, so the remaining end is supplied by the germline J gene. This chain links TRBV12-2 with TRBJ2-4; TRBD2 is a possible D gene (6 bases). Germline CDR1 reads SGHLS; CDR2 reads HYDKME. Deletions cut 0 bases from V and 5 bases from J, with 11 bases between. This CDR3 region has 14 residues. The CDR3 here is CASSLEGLRNTLYF. The sequenced CDR3 bases are TGTGCCAGCTCTCTCGAGGGACTAAGAAACACCTTGTAC.

As to this clone: Germline and genes: mouse. The read falls 1 residue short of the CDR3 end, and the missing part is taken from the germline J gene. V gene TRBV3 combines with J gene TRBJ2-4, with D tentatively TRBD1 (7 bases). CDR1 and CDR2 (germline): SNHLY, FYNGKV (reference sequence). The CDR3 runs 15 residues. Trimming cost V 2 bases and J 0 bases, with 9 bases left between them. The CDR3 sequence: CASSLQGGSQNTLYF. CDR3 DNA (partial): TGTGCCAGCAGCTTACAGGGGGGTAGTCAAAACACCTTGTAC.

By share of the sample, this clone is medium-sized. The gene symbols are mouse symbols. The read terminates 1 residue before the CDR3 end, so the remaining end is supplied by the germline J gene. The gene calls are TRBV13-1 and TRBJ1-6; D unclear. TRBJ1-6 is an ORF; its function is uncertain. Per germline, CDR1 NSHNY and CDR2 SYGAGN. Trimming stripped 2 bases from V and 4 bases from J, with 4 bases between. This CDR3 comprises 13 residues. CDR3 loop: CASSEGYNSPLYF. CDR3 DNA (partial): TGTGCCAGCAGTGAGGGTTATAATTCGCCCCTCTAC.

This clone is medium-sized within its sample. The gene symbols are mouse symbols. The read ends 1 residue before the CDR3 terminus; that terminus is restored from the germline J gene. The genes are TRBV26 and TRBJ2-7, with D unclear. Trimming stripped 2 bases from V and 3 bases from J, with 8 bases between. The CDR3 runs 13 residues. The germline gives CDR1 KGHPV, CDR2 FQNQEV (reference sequence). This chain's CDR3 is CASSLNRVYEQYF. The sequenced part of the CDR3 DNA is TGTGCCAGCAGTCTGAACAGAGTCTATGAACAGTAC.

This clone was picked up a small number of times. Genes here carry mouse names. The read comes to an end 1 residue before the CDR3 does, leaving the germline J gene to fill in the end. The rearrangement links TRBV26 to TRBJ2-4, with unresolved D. Per germline, CDR1 KGHPV and CDR2 FQNQEV (reference sequence). The CDR3 has 15 residues. Trimming removed 2 bases at V and 0 bases at J, with 9 bases between. The sequenced CDR3 bases are TGTGCCAGCAGTCTGAGGTCAACTAGTCAAAACACCTTGTAC. Translated: CASSLRSTSQNTLY. In full, the CDR3 is CASSLRSTSQNTLYF.

This clone turned up a few times. All gene names here are mouse names. Sequencing ends 1 residue short of the CDR3 end; the germline J gene provides the rest. The chain couples TRBV5 to TRBJ2-1; 9 nucleotides agree with TRBD1. V lost 1 base to trimming and J lost 7 bases; unmatched junction nucleotides: 5. The CDR3 is 15 residues long. Germline CDR1 and CDR2: LGHNA and YNLKQL (reference sequence). The part of the CDR3 DNA that was read is TGTGCCAGCAGCCAAGCCGGGACAGGGCGAGCTGAGCAGTTC. It is translated as CASSQAGTGRAEQF. The entire CDR3 is CASSQAGTGRAEQFF.

On this clone: The germline and genes are mouse ones. The covered CDR3 bases are TGTGCCAGCTCTCTCGAGGGGGGGGGCGCTCCAGAAACGCTGTAT. Its translation: CASSLEGGGAPETLY. The entire CDR3 protein is CASSLEGGGAPETLYF. The genes are TRBV12-2 and TRBJ2-3; 8 positions match TRBD2. The read halts 1 residue ahead of the CDR3 end, with the missing end drawn from the germline J gene. Per the germline V gene, CDR1 is SGHLS and CDR2 is HYDKME. The CDR3 consists of 16 residues. J lost 4 bases, V lost 0 bases, and 8 bases had no gene match.

This clone is categorized as medium-sized. Gene names refer to mouse genes. The CDR3 end falls 1 residue outside the read, so it is completed with the germline J gene. The rearrangement joins TRBV23 to TRBJ1-5. Germline loops: CDR1 KGHTA, CDR2 FQNQQP. This CDR3 is 15 amino acids long. The sequenced part of the CDR3 DNA is TGCTCCAGCAGTCAGGGTCCGGGCAACAACCAGGCTCCGCTT. This gives the protein CSSSQGPGNNQAPL. The CDR3 reads in full as CSSSQGPGNNQAPLF. Using reference TRBV23 and TRBJ1-5 for the parts outside the CDR3, the full variable domain is DAAVTQKPRYLIKMKGQEAEMKCIPEKGHTAVFWYQQKQSKELKFLIYFQNQQPLDQIDMVKERFSAVCPSSSLCSLGIRTCEAEDSALYLCSSSQGPGNNQAPLFGEGTRLSVL.

A word on this clone: Genes here carry mouse names. The CDR3 end is not reached by the read, which stops 1 residue before it; the germline J gene fills it in. The chain carries TRBV24 and TRBJ2-3; D may be TRBD2 (6 bases). Germline assignment: CDR1 KGHTA and CDR2 FRNEEI. The CDR3 is made up of 16 amino acids. V lost 0 bases, J lost 1 base, and 11 bases lay in between. CDR3 residues: CASSLYWGRGAETLYF. CDR3 DNA, as far as it was read: TGTGCCAGCAGTCTGTACTGGGGAAGAGGTGCAGAAACGCTGTAT.

A note on this clone: Gene names follow the mouse nomenclature. Sequencing ends 1 residue short of the CDR3 end; the germline J gene provides the rest. The V and J genes are TRBV1 and TRBJ2-4, with D maybe TRBD2 (6 bases). The V end was cut by 0 bases, the J end by 1 base, with 8 bases between. Germline CDR1 reads NSQYPW; CDR2 reads LRSPGD (reference sequence). CDR3 size: 15 residues. The CDR3 region is CTCSADGGGQNTLYF. CDR3 bases read: TGCACCTGCAGTGCAGATGGGGGTGGTCAAAACACCTTGTAC.

Comment on this clone: Mouse germline and gene names are used. The read ends 1 residue shy of where the CDR3 ends; the end is completed using the germline J gene. V and J are TRBV3 and TRBJ2-1; 7 bases align to TRBD1. Trimming took 5 bases from V and 1 from J; bases not matched to a gene: 5. This CDR3 is 15 amino acids long. The germline gives CDR1 SNHLY, CDR2 FYNGKV (reference sequence). The part of the CDR3 DNA that was read is TGTGCCAGCAGCCCTCGGACAGGAAACTATGCTGAGCAGTTC. Its translation: CASSPRTGNYAEQF. The entire CDR3 is CASSPRTGNYAEQFF.

About this clone: Gene names follow the mouse nomenclature. The DNA ends 1 residue before the CDR3 does, and the rest of the CDR3 is filled in from the germline J gene. V and J are TRBV12-1 and TRBJ2-7; possible D gene TRBD1, 6 bases. Germline CDR1 and CDR2: SGHSN and HYEKVE. The CDR3 totals 14 residues. The V end was cut by 0 bases, the J end by 0 bases, with 8 bases between. CDR3: CASSLEGVSYEQYF. The CDR3 DNA, read in part, is TGTGCCAGCTCTCTCGAGGGGGTCTCCTATGAACAGTAC. Based on the CDR3 plus reference TRBV12-1 and TRBJ2-7, the full variable domain is DSGVVQSPRHIIKEKGGRSVLTCIPISGHSNVVWYQQTLGKELKFLIQHYEKVERDKGFLPSRFSVQQFDDYHSEMNMSALELEDSAMYFCASSLEGVSYEQYFGPGTRLTVL.

This clone was counted a few times. The listed genes are named as in mouse. The read is 1 residue too short to cover the CDR3 end, so that end is filled in from the germline J gene. The gene calls are TRBV5 and TRBJ2-2, with D unresolved. The germline gives CDR1 LGHNA, CDR2 YNLKQL (reference sequence). The CDR3 is 12 amino acids. Deletions cut 5 bases from V and 6 bases from J, with 7 bases between. The chain's CDR3 is CASSTRAGQLYF. The sequenced CDR3 bases are TGTGCCAGCAGCACAAGGGCCGGGCAGCTCTAC.

Note on this clone: Mouse germline and gene names are used. The read ends 1 residue early relative to the CDR3; the germline J gene fills the gap. The gene calls are TRBV20 and TRBJ1-4; D ambiguous. Trimming took off 0 bases at V and 1 base at J, with 6 bases between the two ends. The CDR3 is 14 residues long. Germline CDR1 and CDR2: GFQATS and STVNSAI. Incomplete CDR3 DNA: TGTGGTGCTAGGGACAGAAATTCCAACGAAAGATTATTT. The encoded protein is CGARDRNSNERLF. The full CDR3 protein reads CGARDRNSNERLFF.